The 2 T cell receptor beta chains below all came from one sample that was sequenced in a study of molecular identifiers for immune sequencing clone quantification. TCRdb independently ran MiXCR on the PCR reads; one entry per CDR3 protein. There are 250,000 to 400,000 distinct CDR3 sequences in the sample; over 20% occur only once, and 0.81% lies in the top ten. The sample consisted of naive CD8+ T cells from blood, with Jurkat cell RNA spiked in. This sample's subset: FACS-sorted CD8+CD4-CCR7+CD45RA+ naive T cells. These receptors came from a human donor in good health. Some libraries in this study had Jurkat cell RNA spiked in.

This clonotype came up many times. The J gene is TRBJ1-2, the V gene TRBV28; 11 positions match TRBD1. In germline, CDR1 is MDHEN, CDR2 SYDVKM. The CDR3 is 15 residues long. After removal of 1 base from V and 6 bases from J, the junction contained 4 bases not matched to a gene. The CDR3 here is CASSLSPGQGDGYTF. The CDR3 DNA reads TGTGCCAGCAGTTTATCTCCGGGACAGGGGGATGGCTACACCTTC.

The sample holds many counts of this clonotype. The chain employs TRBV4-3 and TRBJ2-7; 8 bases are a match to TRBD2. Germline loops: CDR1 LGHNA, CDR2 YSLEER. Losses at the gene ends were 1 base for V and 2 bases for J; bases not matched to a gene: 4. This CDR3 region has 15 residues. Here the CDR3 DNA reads TGCGCCAGCAGCCAAGCGGCGGGAGGTACCTACGAGCAGTACTTC. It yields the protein CASSQAAGGTYEQYF.